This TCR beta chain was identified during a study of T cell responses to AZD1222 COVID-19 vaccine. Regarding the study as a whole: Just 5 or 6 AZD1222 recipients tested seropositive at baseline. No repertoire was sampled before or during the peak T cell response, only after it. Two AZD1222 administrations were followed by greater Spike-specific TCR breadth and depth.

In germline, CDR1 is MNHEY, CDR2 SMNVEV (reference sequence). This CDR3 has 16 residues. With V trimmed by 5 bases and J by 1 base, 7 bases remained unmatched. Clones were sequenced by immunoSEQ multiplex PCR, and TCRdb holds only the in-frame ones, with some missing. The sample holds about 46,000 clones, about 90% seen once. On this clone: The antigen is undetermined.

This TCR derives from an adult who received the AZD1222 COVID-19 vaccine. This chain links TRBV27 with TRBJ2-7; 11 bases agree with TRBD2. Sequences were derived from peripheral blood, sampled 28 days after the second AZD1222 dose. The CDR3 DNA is TGTGCCAGCAGTACACGACTAGCGGGAAGTTCCTACGAGCAGTACTTC. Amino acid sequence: CASSTRLAGSSYEQYF.